These 15 T cell receptor beta chains came from one sample sequenced in a study of long-term antiretroviral therapy in people with HIV. Sequencing relied on immunoSEQ assay v3.0, run at survey level. Libraries were prepared by immunoSEQ multiplex PCR; TCRdb keeps only in-frame clonotypes and omits some of them. The sample has 20,000 to 25,000 clones; 86% are singletons. Sequencing was performed on unsorted PBMCs, taken 1.8 years before starting antiretroviral therapy. The origin of the receptors is a woman aged 30 to 39 with HIV.

This chain uses TRBV9 with TRBJ2-1, with D possibly TRBD2 on 5 matching bases. V was clipped by 4 bases and J by 2 bases, with 7 bases between them. The CDR3 is 13 residues long. Germline CDR1 SGDLS, CDR2 YYNGEE. The CDR3 DNA reads as TGTGCCAGCAGCCGGGGTACCTACAATGAGCAGTTCTTC. Its protein is CASSRGTYNEQFF.

The chain combines TRBV6-5 with TRBJ1-1; D ambiguous. With 0 bases removed from V and 1 base from J, the gap between germline ends came to 12 bases. Germline CDR1 reads MNHEY; CDR2 reads SVGAGI. The CDR3 loop spans 16 amino acids. CDR3 sequence (DNA): TGTGCCAGCAGTTACTCGACTTTTGGTCAGAACACTGAAGCTTTCTTT. This gives the protein CASSYSTFGQNTEAFF.

The rearrangement joins TRBV6-6 to TRBJ2-5, with TRBD1 as a possible D gene (5 bases). Trimming took off 6 bases at V and 4 bases at J, with 18 bases between the two ends. CDR1 is MNHNY, CDR2 SVGAGI, per germline (reference sequence). CDR3 length: 15 amino acids. The CDR3: CASSPTDNRAETQYF. CDR3 in DNA: TGTGCCAGCAGCCCGACAGACAATAGGGCAGAGACCCAGTACTTC.

The chain links TRBV5-1 to TRBJ1-5, with TRBD1 identical over 10 bases. This CDR3 has 14 residues. Germline-derived CDR1 and CDR2 are SGHRS and YFSETQ. Unmatched junction bases numbered 5, after V lost 4 bases and J lost 7 bases. For the CDR3, the DNA is TGCGCCAGCAGCACCGGGACAGGGGACCAGCCCCAGCATTTT. This translates into CASSTGTGDQPQHF. Using reference TRBV5-1 and TRBJ1-5 for the parts outside the CDR3, the full variable domain is KAGVTQTPRYLIKTRGQQVTLSCSPISGHRSVSWYQQTPGQGLQFLFEYFSETQRNKGNFPGRFSGRQFSNSRSEMNVSTLELGDSALYLCASSTGTGDQPQHFGDGTRLSIL.

The chain carries TRBV5-6 and TRBJ2-2; D gene ambiguous. Germline V gene sequence: CDR1 SGHDT, CDR2 YYEEEE. CDR3 length: 16 residues. V lost 1 base and J lost 0, with 10 bases in between. The CDR3 loop is CASSLSVQTNTGELFF. The DNA for the CDR3 is TGTGCCAGCAGCTTGTCAGTCCAAACGAACACCGGGGAGCTGTTTTTT.

The rearrangement links TRBV9 to TRBJ1-2; possible D gene TRBD1, 5 bases. Trimming removed 0 bases at V and 7 bases at J, with 25 bases between. The CDR3 spans 18 residues. Germline CDR1 SGDLS, CDR2 YYNGEE. The CDR3: CASSVEGLPGTLGSGYTF. The DNA of the CDR3 is TGTGCCAGCAGCGTAGAGGGGCTCCCCGGGACCCTCGGGAGTGGCTACACCTTC.

The V and J genes are TRBV10-2 and TRBJ1-3; no clear D. V lost 5 bases, J lost 4 bases, and 3 bases lay in between. The germline gives CDR1 WSHSY, CDR2 SAAADI. The CDR3 sequence is 11 residues long. The CDR3 spells CASSWGNTIYF. DNA for the CDR3: TGCGCCAGCAGTTGGGGAAACACCATATATTTT.

This chain joins TRBV11-3 and TRBJ2-3; D call uncertain. Germline V gene lookup returns CDR1 SGHNT and CDR2 YENEEA. This CDR3 has 16 residues. V lost 5 bases, J lost 4 bases, and 19 bases lay in between. The DNA for the CDR3 is TGTGCCAGCAGCCGACGAGGAGTGGGGTTTGCAGATACGCAGTATTTT. Its protein is CASSRRGVGFADTQYF.

V and J are TRBV25-1 and TRBJ1-2; possible D gene TRBD1, 6 bases. V was clipped by 1 base and J by 6 bases, with 15 bases between them. Germline values: CDR1 MGHDK, CDR2 SYGVNS. The CDR3 has 15 residues. CDR3 nucleotides: TGTGCCAGCAGTGAATTCAGGGGCAGAGTGGATGGCTACACCTTC. Protein product: CASSEFRGRVDGYTF.

The J gene is TRBJ1-5, the V gene TRBV5-8, with 7 bases that match TRBD1. The CDR3 has 17 residues. V was pared by 3 bases and J by 3 bases, with 12 bases of the junction left unmatched. Germline assignment: CDR1 SGHTS and CDR2 YDEGEE. In nucleotides, the CDR3 is TGTGCCAGCAGCTCCGTCCGACAGGGACCACTCAATCAGCCCCAGCATTTT. Protein: CASSSVRQGPLNQPQHF.

The chain has TRBV6-6 and TRBJ1-5; possible D gene TRBD1, 6 bases. The CDR3 sequence is 15 residues long. Germline-derived CDR1 and CDR2 are MNHNY and SVGAGI (reference sequence). V shed 5 bases and J shed 1 base, with 12 bases lying between them. The CDR3 DNA is TGTGCCAGCAGTCCGCCCGGGGGCAGCAATCAGCCCCAGCATTTT. Its protein product is CASSPPGGSNQPQHF.

This rearrangement joins TRBV5-1 to TRBJ2-1; 8 bases are shared with TRBD2. Trimming removed 4 bases from V and 4 bases from J; junction bases left unmatched: 4. The CDR3 has 14 amino acids. CDR1 is SGHRS, CDR2 YFSETQ, per germline. CDR3: CASSLSSGYNEQFF. DNA for the CDR3: TGCGCCAGCAGCCTCTCTAGCGGGTACAATGAGCAGTTCTTC.

J is TRBJ2-4 and V is TRBV27; 11 bases match TRBD1. The CDR3 is made up of 15 amino acids. The trim removed 5 bases at V and 8 bases at J, leaving 8 bases unmatched. Germline V gene lookup returns CDR1 MNHEY and CDR2 SMNVEV (reference sequence). This CDR3 reads CASSPPGQGGDIQYF. The CDR3 nucleotides are TGTGCCAGCAGTCCACCGGGACAGGGGGGGGACATTCAGTACTTC.

J is TRBJ2-3 and V is TRBV10-1; D unresolved. The CDR3 is 14 residues long. Germline V gene data show CDR1 as WNHNN and CDR2 as SYGVQD (reference sequence). V was pared by 2 bases and J by 4 bases, with 10 bases between. CDR3 protein: CASSENPAPDTQYF. In DNA form, the CDR3 reads TGCGCCAGCAGTGAGAACCCAGCGCCAGATACGCAGTATTTT.

This sequence joins TRBV5-1 and TRBJ1-5; D is unclear. The CDR3 has 14 residues. V lost 0 bases, J lost 2 bases, and 6 bases lay in between. Germline assignment: CDR1 SGHRS and CDR2 YFSETQ. Here the CDR3 DNA reads TGCGCCAGCAGCTTGGCAGGCGGCAATCAGCCCCAGCATTTT. Translating it yields CASSLAGGNQPQHF.